This is a list of T cell receptor beta chains from one sample in a study of blood T cell repertoires in COVID-19. Using immunoSEQ multiplex PCR, the repertoire was profiled, and TCRdb retains in-frame clones only, with some absent. The sample holds 130,000 to 150,000 clones, approximately 87% seen once. The material sequenced was peripheral blood. The receptors derive from a woman aged 40 to 55 with acute or convalescent COVID-19. Each CDR3 is given with its conserved first and last residue. D genes are given only for firm matches. A clone size is listed for some rows: how often the clone was seen (once, few, many), or a class if it is expanded.

10,TRBJ1-1,TRBV7-9,once,-,CASSLSEAFF,TGTGCCAGCAGCTTGTCGGAAGCTTTCTTT
15,TRBJ2-5,TRBV30,-,TRBD2,CAWSLAGERQETQYF,TGTGCCTGGAGCTTAGCGGGAGAGAGGCAAGAGACCCAGTACTTC
14,TRBJ2-5,TRBV30,-,TRBD2,CACTNSGGGETQYF,TGTGCCTGTACTAATAGCGGGGGTGGGGAGACCCAGTACTTC
16,TRBJ2-7,TRBV7-3,-,TRBD2,CASSLTGTSGTYEQYF,TGTGCCAGCAGCTTAACCGGGACTAGCGGCACCTACGAGCAGTACTTC
17,TRBJ1-5,TRBV21-1,-,-,CASSKVTPSPSNQPQHF,TGTGCCAGCAGCAAAGTAACACCCTCCCCTAGCAATCAGCCCCAGCATTTT
15,TRBJ2-5,TRBV13,-,TRBD2,CASSYRLAGQETQYF,TGTGCCAGCAGTTATAGACTAGCGGGGCAAGAGACCCAGTACTTC
16,TRBJ2-5,TRBV5-1,-,-,CASSLAVAAGAETQYF,TGCGCCAGCAGCTTGGCGGTAGCGGCGGGGGCGGAGACCCAGTACTTC
15,TRBJ2-5,TRBV7-9,-,-,CASSLLRRGQETQYF,TGTGCCAGCAGCTTACTCCGCAGGGGACAAGAGACCCAGTACTTC
16,TRBJ2-3,TRBV5-4,-,-,CASSLGGVIATDTQYF,TGTGCCAGCAGCTTGGGGGGAGTTATTGCGACAGATACGCAGTATTTT
12,TRBJ2-1,TRBV7-9,-,-,CASSSKGNEQFF,TGTGCCAGCAGCTCTAAGGGGAATGAGCAGTTCTTC
14,TRBJ2-1,TRBV6-2/TRBV6-3,-,-,CASSYLGLYNEQFF,TGTGCCAGCAGTTACCTAGGACTATACAATGAGCAGTTCTTC
13,TRBJ2-4,TRBV27,-,-,CASSFSQGNIQYF,TGTGCCAGCAGTTTCTCACAGGGCAACATTCAGTACTTC
14,TRBJ1-1,TRBV6-6,few,TRBD1,CASSSYQGTDEAFF,TGTGCCAGCAGTTCTTACCAGGGGACAGATGAAGCTTTCTTT
14,TRBJ1-1,TRBV11-3,-,-,CASSLEASSGEAFF,TGTGCCAGCAGCTTAGAAGCCTCGAGTGGTGAAGCTTTCTTT
16,TRBJ2-3,TRBV30,-,-,CACLPAGGVITDTQYF,TGTGCCTGCCTGCCGGCTGGCGGGGTGATCACAGATACGCAGTATTTT
13,TRBJ1-1,TRBV5-4,-,-,CASSLTVNTEAFF,TGTGCCAGCAGCTTGACAGTGAACACTGAAGCTTTCTTT
13,TRBJ1-1,TRBV9,-,-,CASSDRLNTEAFF,TGTGCCAGCAGCGACAGGTTGAACACTGAAGCTTTCTTT
16,TRBJ2-1,TRBV6-5,-,-,CASSYGPGAPYNEQFF,TGTGCCAGCAGTTACGGGCCGGGAGCCCCCTACAATGAGCAGTTCTTC
18,TRBJ1-3,TRBV5-6,-,TRBD1,CASSLEGDRLISGNTIYF,TGTGCCAGCAGCTTGGAGGGGGACAGGTTAATCTCTGGAAACACCATATATTTT
13,TRBJ1-2,TRBV7-3,-,-,CASSPGQMGGYTF,TGTGCCAGCAGCCCAGGGCAGATGGGCGGCTACACCTTC
17,TRBJ2-2,TRBV18,-,TRBD2,CASSLGTSWSNTGELFF,TGTGCCAGCTCACTAGGGACTAGCTGGTCGAACACCGGGGAGCTGTTTTTT
14,TRBJ2-2,TRBV11-2,-,-,CASSYTRGTGELFF,TGTGCCAGCAGCTACACTAGAGGGACCGGGGAGCTGTTTTTT
13,TRBJ1-2,TRBV18,-,-,CASSPPIGDGYTF,TGTGCCAGCTCACCACCCATTGGAGATGGCTACACCTTC
11,TRBJ2-1,TRBV9,-,-,CASSGGLPQFF,TGTGCCAGCAGCGGCGGTCTCCCCCAGTTCTTC
15,TRBJ2-1,TRBV29-1,-,TRBD1,CSVNSGTGGYNEQFF,TGCAGCGTTAACTCCGGGACAGGGGGCTACAATGAGCAGTTCTTC
12,TRBJ2-7,TRBV30,-,TRBD1,CAWSLTGNEQYF,TGTGCCTGGAGTCTGACAGGGAACGAGCAGTACTTC
16,TRBJ1-3,TRBV4-3,-,TRBD1,CASSQDGQASGNTIYF,TGCGCCAGCAGCCAAGATGGACAGGCCTCTGGAAACACCATATATTTT
16,TRBJ1-2,TRBV5-1,-,TRBD1,CASRDVGTVANYGYTF,TGCGCCAGCAGAGACGTAGGGACAGTCGCAAACTATGGCTACACCTTC
14,TRBJ1-1,TRBV6-5,once,-,CASSYQGLGTEAFF,TGTGCCAGCAGTTATCAGGGCCTGGGCACTGAAGCTTTCTTT
12,TRBJ1-5,TRBV19,-,-,CASNRSNQPQHF,TGTGCCAGTAATCGGAGCAATCAGCCCCAGCATTTT
14,TRBJ2-7,TRBV14,-,-,CASSQTGEDYEQYF,TGTGCCAGCAGCCAAACGGGAGAGGACTACGAGCAGTACTTC
16,TRBJ2-7,TRBV28,-,-,CASSSIPGGRSYEQYF,TGTGCCAGCAGTTCAATTCCGGGTGGTCGCTCCTACGAGCAGTACTTC
16,TRBJ2-1,TRBV3-1/TRBV3-2,-,TRBD2,CASSQGLAGVSNEQFF,TGTGCCAGCAGCCAAGGACTAGCGGGAGTTAGTAATGAGCAGTTCTTC
16,TRBJ2-7,TRBV4-1,-,TRBD2,CASSQAPGLANYEQYF,TGCGCCAGCAGCCAAGCCCCGGGACTAGCGAACTACGAGCAGTACTTC
14,TRBJ1-6,TRBV6-5,-,-,CASHIRGVRSPLHF,TGTGCCAGCCACATCAGGGGAGTGCGTTCACCCCTCCACTTT
13,TRBJ2-3,TRBV7-6,once,-,CASSLGGPDTQYF,TGTGCCAGCAGCTTAGGAGGGCCAGATACGCAGTATTTT
15,TRBJ2-7,TRBV18,few,TRBD1,CASSPKDRVDYEQYF,TGTGCCAGCTCACCAAAGGACAGGGTGGACTACGAGCAGTACTTC
13,TRBJ1-5,TRBV12-3/TRBV12-4,-,-,CASSSTENQPQHF,TGTGCCAGCAGTTCTACAGAAAATCAGCCCCAGCATTTT
20,TRBJ2-7,TRBV7-8,-,-,CASSLALSNRRGTPLYEQYF,TGTGCCAGCAGCTTAGCGCTATCCAATAGACGGGGGACCCCCCTCTACGAGCAGTACTTC
15,TRBJ1-5,TRBV19,-,TRBD1,CASSETGGAGQPQHF,TGTGCCAGTAGTGAAACAGGGGGCGCGGGTCAGCCCCAGCATTTT
16,TRBJ2-6,TRBV18,-,-,CASSIAQSSGANVLTF,TGTGCCAGCTCAATAGCCCAGAGCTCTGGGGCCAACGTCCTGACTTTC
17,TRBJ2-7,TRBV3-1/TRBV3-2,once,TRBD2,CASSQDIKLAGPYEQYF,TGTGCCAGCAGCCAAGATATTAAGCTAGCGGGGCCCTACGAGCAGTACTTC
12,TRBJ1-5,TRBV6-6,-,TRBD1,CATTGVGQPQHF,TGTGCCACCACAGGGGTTGGTCAGCCCCAGCATTTT
17,TRBJ2-3,TRBV9,-,TRBD2,CASSVEGLAGFTDTQYF,TGTGCCAGCAGCGTAGAAGGACTAGCGGGGTTCACAGATACGCAGTATTTT
16,TRBJ2-5,TRBV6-1,once,TRBD2,CASSELGGSQQETQYF,TGTGCCAGCAGTGAATTGGGGGGGAGCCAACAAGAGACCCAGTACTTC
16,TRBJ2-7,TRBV5-6,-,TRBD2,CASSFWGLAGRYEQYF,TGTGCCAGCAGCTTCTGGGGACTAGCGGGACGCTACGAGCAGTACTTC
16,TRBJ2-3,TRBV7-9,-,-,CASSSAGGGPTDTQYF,TGTGCCAGCAGCAGCGCGGGCGGGGGCCCCACAGATACGCAGTATTTT
15,TRBJ1-2,TRBV9,-,TRBD1,CASSVLGTGNWGYTF,TGTGCCAGCAGCGTCCTCGGGACAGGGAATTGGGGCTACACCTTC
16,TRBJ2-1,TRBV11-1,-,TRBD2,CASSPPSGRAYNEQFF,TGTGCCAGCAGCCCTCCTAGCGGGAGGGCCTACAATGAGCAGTTCTTC
14,TRBJ2-5,TRBV5-5,once,TRBD2,CASSLTSGGTGEYF,TGTGCCAGCAGCTTGACTAGCGGGGGGACCGGGGAGTACTTC
15,TRBJ1-5,TRBV30,once,-,CAWSDRQANNQPQHF,TGTGCCTGGAGCGATCGTCAGGCGAACAATCAGCCCCAGCATTTT